The 6 T cell receptor beta chains given below trace back to one sample, sequenced in a study of T cells after yellow fever vaccination. Each CDR3 protein is one row after TCRdb ran MiXCR on the 5' RACE reads. The top ten hold less than 25% of the sample, which has over 300,000 distinct CDR3 sequences, around 4% seen once. Sequenced here: PBMCs, sampled on the day of the yellow fever booster vaccination. The receptor set was obtained from a man aged 18 to 30 who received the YFV17D yellow fever vaccine.

The table lists this clonotype with many counts. CDR3 nucleotides: TGTGCCAGCAGCCCACGACTAGAGGCACAGATAAAGCAGTATTTT. Amino acids: CASSPRLEAQIKQYF. The chain combines TRBV9 with TRBJ2-3; weak D call: TRBD2 (6 bases). The V end was cut by 4 bases, the J end by 11 bases, with 23 bases between. The CDR3 runs to 15 residues. Germline V gene data show CDR1 as SGDLS and CDR2 as YYNGEE.

The V gene is TRBV7-9, the J gene TRBJ2-3; D is unresolved. The V gene lost 8 bases and the J gene lost 2 bases, with 11 bases spanning the gap. This CDR3 has 13 residues. CDR1 SEHNR and CDR2 FQNEAQ come from the germline V gene (reference sequence). The CDR3 region is CASRVALTDTQYF. DNA for the CDR3: TGTGCCAGCCGCGTCGCACTCACAGATACGCAGTATTTT.

This clonotype was detected ten times or more. V usage is TRBV5-6 and J usage is TRBJ2-1; no clear D gene. CDR1 and CDR2 from the germline V gene are SGHDT and YYEEEE. The CDR3 totals 14 residues. The V and J ends lost 3 bases and 1 base respectively, with 8 bases between them. CDR3 loop: CASSWWGSYNEQFF. Written as DNA, the CDR3 is TGTGCCAGCAGCTGGTGGGGTTCCTACAATGAGCAGTTCTTC.

This clonotype was seen at least ten times. The V call is TRBV4-3, the J call TRBJ2-2, with 11 bases that match TRBD2. CDR3 length equals 16 residues. Germline trimming cut 4 bases from V and 4 bases from J; bases unmatched to any gene: 5. Germline lookup yields CDR1 LGHNA and CDR2 YSLEER. The DNA for the CDR3 is TGCGCCAGCAGCCTTGGGCTAGCGGGGGGCACCGGGGAGCTGTTTTTT. This encodes CASSLGLAGGTGELFF.

This clonotype was seen ten or more times. The chain combines TRBV27 with TRBJ2-7; possible D gene TRBD1, 6 bases. The CDR3 is made up of 15 amino acids. Per the germline V gene, CDR1 is MNHEY and CDR2 is SMNVEV (reference sequence). V was trimmed by 7 bases and J by 2 bases, leaving 18 bases between them. The CDR3 loop is CASKTTGMDTYEQYF. The CDR3 region has the DNA TGTGCCAGCAAGACAACAGGGATGGATACCTACGAGCAGTACTTC.

With regard to this clonotype: This may be a read error: a much more frequent sequence differs by one nucleotide. The chain joins TRBV6-2 or TRBV6-3 to TRBJ2-7; a weak D match, TRBD2 (6 bases). This CDR3 is built from 12 residues. The germline V gene encodes CDR1 MNHEY and CDR2 SVGEGT. This CDR3 is CASGYSRGEQYV. The CDR3, as DNA: TGTGCCAGCGGTTACTCGCGGGGTGAGCAGTACGTC.